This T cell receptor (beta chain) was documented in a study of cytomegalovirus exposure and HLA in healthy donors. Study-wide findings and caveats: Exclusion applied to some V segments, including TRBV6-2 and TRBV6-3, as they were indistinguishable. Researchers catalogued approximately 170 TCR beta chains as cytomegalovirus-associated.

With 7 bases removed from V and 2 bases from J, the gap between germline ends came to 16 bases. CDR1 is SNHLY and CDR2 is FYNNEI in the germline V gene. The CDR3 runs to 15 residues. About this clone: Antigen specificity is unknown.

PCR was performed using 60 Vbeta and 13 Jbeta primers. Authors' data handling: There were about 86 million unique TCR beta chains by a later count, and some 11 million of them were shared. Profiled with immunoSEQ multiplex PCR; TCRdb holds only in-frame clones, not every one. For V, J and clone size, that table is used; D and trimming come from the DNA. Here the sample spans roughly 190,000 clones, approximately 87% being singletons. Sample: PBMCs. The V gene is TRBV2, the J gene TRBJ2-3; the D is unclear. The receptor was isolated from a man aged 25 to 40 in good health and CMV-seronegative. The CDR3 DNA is TGTGCCAGCAAGCAGGATAGAGACCACACAGATACGCAGTATTTT. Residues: CASKQDRDHTDTQYF.